This record covers a single T cell receptor beta chain. Only in-frame clones appear in the TCRdb table, and some are missing; sequencing was by immunoSEQ multiplex PCR. Of around 380,000 clones in the sample, approximately 77% were seen once. The CDR3 length is 16 residues. Germline CDR1 is SGHAT and CDR2 is FQDESV (reference sequence). J lost 2 bases, V lost 4 bases, and 6 bases had no gene match. The sample belongs to a study of blood T cell repertoires in COVID-19. The TCR was taken from a human donor with acute or convalescent COVID-19. The donor label of this sample is uncertain. V gene TRBV11-1 combines with J gene TRBJ2-3; 10 bases map to TRBD2. Sequencing used peripheral blood. The CDR3 DNA follows: TGTGCCAGCAGCTCCCAGGGGACTAGCGACACAGATACGCAGTATTTT. This encodes CASSSQGTSDTDTQYF.